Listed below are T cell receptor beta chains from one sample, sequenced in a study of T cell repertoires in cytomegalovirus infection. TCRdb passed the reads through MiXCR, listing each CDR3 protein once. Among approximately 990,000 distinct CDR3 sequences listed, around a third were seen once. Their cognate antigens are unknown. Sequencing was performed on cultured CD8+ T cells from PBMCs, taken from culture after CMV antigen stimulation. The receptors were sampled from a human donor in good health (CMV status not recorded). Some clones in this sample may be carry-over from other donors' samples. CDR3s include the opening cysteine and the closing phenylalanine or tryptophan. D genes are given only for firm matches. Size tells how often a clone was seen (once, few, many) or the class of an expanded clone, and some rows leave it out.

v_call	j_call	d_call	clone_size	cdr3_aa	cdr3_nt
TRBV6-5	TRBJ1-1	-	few	CASSAELITEAFF	TGTGCCAGCAGTGCGGAACTAATCACTGAAGCTTTCTTT
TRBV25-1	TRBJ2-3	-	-	CAAAGSTDTQYF	TGTGCTGCAGCAGGCAGCACAGATACGCAGTATTTT
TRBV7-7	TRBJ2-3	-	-	CASSSRPKGTDTQYF	TGTGCTAGCAGCTCCAGACCTAAGGGGACAGATACGCAGTATTTT
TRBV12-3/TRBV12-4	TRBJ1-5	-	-	CTSSTAGVDEPQHF	TGTACCAGCAGTACTGCAGGGGTTGACGAGCCCCAGCATTTT
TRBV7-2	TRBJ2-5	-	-	CASSAAGTLQEAQYF	TGTGCCAGCAGCGCTGCCGGGACTCTCCAAGAGGCCCAGTACTTC
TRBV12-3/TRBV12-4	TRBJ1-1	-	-	CASSPDRAAFF	TGTGCCAGCAGTCCCGATCGGGCGGCTTTCTTT
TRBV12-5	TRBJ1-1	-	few	CASGLPDWGVDTEAFF	TGTGCTAGTGGTTTGCCGGATTGGGGAGTTGACACTGAAGCTTTCTTT
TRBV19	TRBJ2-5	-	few	CASSPQGLQETQYF	TGTGCCAGTAGTCCGCAGGGGCTCCAAGAGACCCAGTACTTC
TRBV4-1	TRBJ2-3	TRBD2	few	CASSQAGGATDTQYF	TGCGCCAGCAGCCAAGCGGGGGGGGCCACAGATACGCAGTATTTT
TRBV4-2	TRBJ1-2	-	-	CASSQDGNLPEGYTF	TGTGCCAGCAGCCAAGATGGGAACTTACCTGAGGGCTACACCTTC
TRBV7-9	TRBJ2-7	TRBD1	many	CASSRWDSSYEQYF	TGTGCCAGCAGCCGGTGGGACAGTTCCTACGAGCAGTACTTC
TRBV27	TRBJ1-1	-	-	CASSLYGASGEAFF	TGTGCCAGCAGTTTATACGGAGCCAGCGGTGAAGCTTTCTTT
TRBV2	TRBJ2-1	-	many	CASRGYEQFF	TGTGCCAGCAGGGGCTATGAGCAGTTCTTC
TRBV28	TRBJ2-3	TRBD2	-	CASSLSGLGLVIGELHTDTQYF	TGTGCCAGCAGTTTATCCGGATTGGGACTAGTTATCGGGGAGCTCCACACAGATACGCAGTATTTT
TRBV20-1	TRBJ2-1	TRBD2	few	CSARDPVTSGGDYNEQFF	TGCAGTGCTAGAGATCCGGTAACTAGCGGGGGAGACTACAATGAGCAGTTCTTC
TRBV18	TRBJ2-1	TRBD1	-	CASSPAGTGSGNEQFF	TGTGCCAGCTCACCGGCCGGGACAGGGTCGGGCAATGAGCAGTTCTTC
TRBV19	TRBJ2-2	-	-	CASLRAGRSGELFF	TGTGCCAGTCTTCGGGCAGGCAGGTCCGGGGAGCTGTTTTTT
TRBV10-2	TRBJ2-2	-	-	CASSHSMTGTGELFF	TGCGCCAGCAGTCATTCTATGACAGGAACCGGGGAGCTGTTTTTT
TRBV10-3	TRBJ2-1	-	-	CAIRAPGLLNEQFF	TGTGCCATCCGAGCTCCGGGACTCCTCAATGAGCAGTTCTTC
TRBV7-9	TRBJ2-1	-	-	CASSDRAYWLYNEQFF	TGTGCCAGCAGCGATCGGGCCTACTGGCTCTACAATGAGCAGTTCTTC
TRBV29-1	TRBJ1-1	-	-	CSVVGSDTEAFF	TGCAGCGTTGTGGGATCGGACACTGAAGCTTTCTTT
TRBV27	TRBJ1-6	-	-	CASSLSGPWSYNSPLHF	TGTGCCAGCAGTTTATCCGGACCTTGGTCCTATAATTCACCCCTCCACTTT
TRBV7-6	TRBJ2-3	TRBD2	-	CASGGGAPDTQYF	TGTGCCAGCGGGGGAGGGGCCCCAGATACGCAGTATTTT
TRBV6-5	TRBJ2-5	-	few	CASSYSGSEGETQYF	TGTGCCAGCAGTTACTCGGGCTCGGAGGGAGAGACCCAGTACTTC
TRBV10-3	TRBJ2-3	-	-	CAISESEEVPTDTQYF	TGTGCCATCAGTGAGTCGGAGGAGGTACCCACAGATACGCAGTATTTT
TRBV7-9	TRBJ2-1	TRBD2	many	CASSVDTSADNEQFF	TGTGCCAGCAGCGTAGATACTAGCGCGGACAATGAGCAGTTCTTC
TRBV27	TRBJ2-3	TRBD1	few	CASSPGTGNTDTQYF	TGTGCCAGCAGTCCAGGGACAGGGAACACAGATACGCAGTATTTT
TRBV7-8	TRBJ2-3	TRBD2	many	CASSFRLGLAGGRHTDTQYF	TGTGCCAGCAGCTTTCGCCTGGGACTAGCGGGGGGGCGGCACACAGATACGCAGTATTTT
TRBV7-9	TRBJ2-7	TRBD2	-	CASRPSGGYSSSYEQYF	TGTGCCAGCAGACCTAGCGGGGGGTACTCGAGCTCCTACGAGCAGTACTTC
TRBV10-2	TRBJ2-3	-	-	CASSELAGATDTQYF	TGCGCCAGCAGTGAGTTGGCGGGGGCCACAGATACGCAGTATTTT
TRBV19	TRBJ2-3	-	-	CASSIGHGGPGTDTQYF	TGTGCCAGTAGTATAGGTCACGGGGGGCCTGGCACAGATACGCAGTATTTT
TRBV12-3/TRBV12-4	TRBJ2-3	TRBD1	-	CASSFTGGQRDTQYF	TGTGCCAGCAGTTTCACAGGGGGCCAAAGAGATACGCAGTATTTT
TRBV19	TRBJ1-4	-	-	CASSMKGWTNEKLFF	TGTGCCAGTAGTATGAAGGGGTGGACTAATGAAAAACTGTTTTTT
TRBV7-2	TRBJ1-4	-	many	CASSYTGQKLFF	TGTGCCAGCAGCTATACCGGGCAAAAACTGTTTTTT
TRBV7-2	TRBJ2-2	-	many	CASSSWDRLSGVELFF	TGTGCCAGCAGCTCGTGGGACCGACTCAGTGGGGTCGAGCTGTTTTTT
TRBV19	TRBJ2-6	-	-	CASSRGLAVSPSGANVLTF	TGTGCCAGTAGTAGGGGGCTAGCGGTGTCCCCCTCCGGGGCCAACGTCCTGACTTTC
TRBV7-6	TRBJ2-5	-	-	CASTDRETQYF	TGTGCCTCGACAGACCGAGAGACCCAGTACTTC
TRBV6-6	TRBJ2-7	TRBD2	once	CASSSASGSYEQYF	TGTGCCAGCAGTTCGGCTAGCGGGAGCTACGAGCAGTACTTC
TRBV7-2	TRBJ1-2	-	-	CASTEDWGDGYTF	TGTGCCAGCACCGAAGACTGGGGGGATGGCTACACCTTC
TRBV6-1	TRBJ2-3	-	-	CASSYMEADTQYF	TGTGCCAGCAGTTATATGGAGGCAGATACGCAGTATTTT
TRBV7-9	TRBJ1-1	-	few	CASSAFGRGGDTEAFF	TGTGCCAGCAGCGCCTTCGGCAGGGGAGGGGACACTGAAGCTTTCTTT
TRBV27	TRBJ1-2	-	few	CASSLGVLWGYTF	TGTGCCAGCAGCCTTGGAGTTCTCTGGGGCTACACCTTC
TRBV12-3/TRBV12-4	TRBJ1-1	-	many	CASSFPGVTEAFF	TGTGCCAGCAGCTTCCCGGGGGTCACTGAAGCTTTCTTT
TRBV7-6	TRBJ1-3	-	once	CASSLKREAGNTIYF	TGTGCCAGCAGCTTAAAGAGGGAAGCAGGAAACACCATATATTTT
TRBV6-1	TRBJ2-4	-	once	CASGNSASEAKNIQYF	TGTGCCAGCGGTAACTCTGCTAGCGAGGCCAAAAACATTCAGTACTTC
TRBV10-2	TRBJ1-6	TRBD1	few	CASSEGQGGSYNSPLHF	TGCGCCAGCAGTGAGGGACAGGGAGGCTCCTATAATTCACCCCTCCACTTT
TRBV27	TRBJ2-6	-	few	CASSFWGAPGANVLTF	TGTGCCAGCAGTTTCTGGGGGGCGCCTGGGGCCAACGTCCTGACTTTC